The T cell receptor beta chain under discussion was sequenced for a study of blood T cell dynamics during melanoma immunotherapy. This CDR3 spans 15 amino acids. The ends were cut back, 5 bases at V and 5 bases at J, with 18 bases in the middle. Germline V gives CDR1 SGHVS, CDR2 FNYEAQ. A fixed DNA input of about 320 ng was used per bulk PBMC sample. Sequenced by immunoSEQ multiplex PCR; TCRdb stores in-frame clones only, minus some. The data show 8,000 to 10,000 clones, with roughly 90% seen just once and roughly 32% held by the top ten. In its sample, this clone was seen once. What it binds is not known. Indicated time point: pre-treatment baseline. Study results and caveats: PBMC repertoires of eventual disease-control patients split at W3 into clonality or diversity gains. The study could not tell melanoma-specific clones from general immune activation.

This sequence was found in a human donor with melanoma. The J gene is TRBJ1-2, the V gene TRBV7-6; D is perhaps TRBD1 (5 bases). The material sequenced was blood, taken from a patient treated with checkpoint blockade. CDR3 DNA: TGTGCCAGCAGCACACAGGCAGCCGGGGGTTATGGCTACACCTTC. Encoded protein: CASSTQAAGGYGYTF.